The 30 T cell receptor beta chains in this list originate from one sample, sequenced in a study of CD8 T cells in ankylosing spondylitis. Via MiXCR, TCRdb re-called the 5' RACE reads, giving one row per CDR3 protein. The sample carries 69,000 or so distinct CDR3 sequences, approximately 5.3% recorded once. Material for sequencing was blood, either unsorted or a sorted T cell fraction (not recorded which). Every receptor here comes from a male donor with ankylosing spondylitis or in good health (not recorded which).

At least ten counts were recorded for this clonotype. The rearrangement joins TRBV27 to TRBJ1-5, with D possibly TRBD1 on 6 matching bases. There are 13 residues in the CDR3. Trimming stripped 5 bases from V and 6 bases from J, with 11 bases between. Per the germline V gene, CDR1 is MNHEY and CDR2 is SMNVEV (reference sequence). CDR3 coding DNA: TGTGCCAGCAGTGGGGGGCGAGGTCAGCCCCAGCATTTT. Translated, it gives CASSGGRGQPQHF.

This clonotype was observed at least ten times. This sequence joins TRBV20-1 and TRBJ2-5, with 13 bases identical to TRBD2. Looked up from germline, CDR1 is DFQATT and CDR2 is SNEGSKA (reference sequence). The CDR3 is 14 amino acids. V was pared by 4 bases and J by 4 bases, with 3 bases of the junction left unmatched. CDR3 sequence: CSATGTSGVETQYF. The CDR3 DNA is TGCAGTGCTACCGGGACTAGCGGGGTAGAGACCCAGTACTTC.

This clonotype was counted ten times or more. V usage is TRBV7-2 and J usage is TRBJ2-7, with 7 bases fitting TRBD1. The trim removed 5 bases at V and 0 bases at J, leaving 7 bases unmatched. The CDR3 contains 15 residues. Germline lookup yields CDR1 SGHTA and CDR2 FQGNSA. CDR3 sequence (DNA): TGTGCCAGCAGCCTCTCGGGGACAGTCTCCTACGAGCAGTACTTC. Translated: CASSLSGTVSYEQYF.

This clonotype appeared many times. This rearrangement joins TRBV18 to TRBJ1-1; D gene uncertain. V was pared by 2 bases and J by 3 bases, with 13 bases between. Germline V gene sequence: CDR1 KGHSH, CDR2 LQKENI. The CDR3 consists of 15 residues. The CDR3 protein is CASSPGGSWDTEAFF. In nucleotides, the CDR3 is TGTGCCAGCTCACCAGGCGGGAGTTGGGACACTGAAGCTTTCTTT. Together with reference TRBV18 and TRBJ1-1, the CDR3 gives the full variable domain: NAGVMQNPRHLVRRRGQEARLRCSPMKGHSHVYWYRQLPEEGLKFMVYLQKENIIDESGMPKERFSAEFPKEGPSILRIQQVVRGDSAAYFCASSPGGSWDTEAFFGQGTRLTVV.

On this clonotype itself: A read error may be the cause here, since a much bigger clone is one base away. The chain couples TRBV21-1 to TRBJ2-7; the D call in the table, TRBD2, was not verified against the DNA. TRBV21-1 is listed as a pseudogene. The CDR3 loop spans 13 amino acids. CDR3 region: CASNKERAGEQYF. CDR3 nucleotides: TGTGCCAGCAACAAGGAACGGGCGGGCGAGCAGTACTTC.

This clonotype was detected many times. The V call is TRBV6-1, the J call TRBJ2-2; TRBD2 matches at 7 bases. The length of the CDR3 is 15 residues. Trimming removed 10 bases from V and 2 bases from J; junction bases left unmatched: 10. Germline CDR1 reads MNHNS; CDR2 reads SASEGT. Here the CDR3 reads CATLGGITNTGELFF. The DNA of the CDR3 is TGTGCCACCCTGGGAGGGATCACTAACACCGGGGAGCTGTTTTTT.

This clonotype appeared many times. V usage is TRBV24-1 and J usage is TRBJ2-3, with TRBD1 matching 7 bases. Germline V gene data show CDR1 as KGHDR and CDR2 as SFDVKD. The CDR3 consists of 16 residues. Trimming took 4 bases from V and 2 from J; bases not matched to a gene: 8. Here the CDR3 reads CATSEPTGQITDTQYF. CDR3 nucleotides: TGTGCCACCAGTGAGCCCACGGGACAGATCACAGATACGCAGTATTTT.

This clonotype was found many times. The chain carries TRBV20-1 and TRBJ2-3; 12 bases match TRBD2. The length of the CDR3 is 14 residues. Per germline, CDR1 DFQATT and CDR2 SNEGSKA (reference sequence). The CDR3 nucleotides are TGCAATCCTAGGGCTAGCGGGGGGGCAGATACGCAGTATTTT. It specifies CNPRASGGADTQYF.

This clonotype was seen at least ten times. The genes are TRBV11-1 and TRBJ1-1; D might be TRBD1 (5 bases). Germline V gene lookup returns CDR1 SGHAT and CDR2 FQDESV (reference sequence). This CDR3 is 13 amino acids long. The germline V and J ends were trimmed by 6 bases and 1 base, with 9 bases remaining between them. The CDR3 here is CASSSGSNTEAFF. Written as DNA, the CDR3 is TGTGCCAGCAGTTCAGGGTCGAACACTGAAGCTTTCTTT.

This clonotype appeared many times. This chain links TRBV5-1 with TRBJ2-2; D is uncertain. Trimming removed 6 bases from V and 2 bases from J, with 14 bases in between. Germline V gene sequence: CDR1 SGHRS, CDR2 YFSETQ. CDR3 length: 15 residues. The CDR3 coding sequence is TGCGCCAGCACCTCCAGTTCCGCCAACACCGGGGAGCTGTTTTTT. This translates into CASTSSSANTGELFF.

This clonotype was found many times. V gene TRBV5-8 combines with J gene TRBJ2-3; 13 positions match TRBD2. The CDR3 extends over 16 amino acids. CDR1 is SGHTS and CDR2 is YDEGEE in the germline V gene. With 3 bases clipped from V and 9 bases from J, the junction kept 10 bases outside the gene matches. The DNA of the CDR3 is TGTGCCAGCAGCTATCGGACTAGCGGGGGCCCCTTGACGCAGTATTTT. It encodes CASSYRTSGGPLTQYF.

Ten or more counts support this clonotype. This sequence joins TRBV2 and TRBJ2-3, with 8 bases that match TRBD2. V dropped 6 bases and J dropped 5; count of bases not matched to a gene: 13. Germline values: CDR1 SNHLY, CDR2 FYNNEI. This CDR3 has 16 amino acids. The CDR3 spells CASSPVNSGEVDTQYF. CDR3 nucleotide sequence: TGTGCCAGCAGCCCGGTTAATAGCGGGGAAGTAGATACGCAGTATTTT.

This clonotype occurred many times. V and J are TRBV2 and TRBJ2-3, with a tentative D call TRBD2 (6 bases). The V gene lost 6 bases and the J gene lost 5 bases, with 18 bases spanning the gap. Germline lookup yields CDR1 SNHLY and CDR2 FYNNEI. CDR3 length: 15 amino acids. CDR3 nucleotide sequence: TGTGCCAGCAGCGAGGCCTTGGAGGGCATAGATACGCAGTATTTT. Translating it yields CASSEALEGIDTQYF.

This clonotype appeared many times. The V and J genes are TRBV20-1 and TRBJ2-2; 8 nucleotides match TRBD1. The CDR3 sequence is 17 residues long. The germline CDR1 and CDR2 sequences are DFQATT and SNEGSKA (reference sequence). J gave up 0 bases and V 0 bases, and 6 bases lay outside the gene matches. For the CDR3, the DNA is TGCAGTGCTAGAGATCAGGGGGCGTTGGCGAACACCGGGGAGCTGTTTTTT. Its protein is CSARDQGALANTGELFF.

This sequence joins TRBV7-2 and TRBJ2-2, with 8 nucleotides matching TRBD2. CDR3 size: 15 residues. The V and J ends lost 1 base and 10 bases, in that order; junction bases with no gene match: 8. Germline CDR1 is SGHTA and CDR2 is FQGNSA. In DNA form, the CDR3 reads TGTGCCAGCAGCTTAGTTTTCGGGGGGGCCGTGGAGCTGTTTTTT. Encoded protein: CASSLVFGGAVELFF.

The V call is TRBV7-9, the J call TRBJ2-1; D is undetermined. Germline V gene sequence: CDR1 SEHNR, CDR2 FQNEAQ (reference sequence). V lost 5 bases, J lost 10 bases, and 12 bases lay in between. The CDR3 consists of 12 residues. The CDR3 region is CASSTSDAEQFF. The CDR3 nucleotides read TGTGCCAGCAGCACCTCGGACGCCGAGCAGTTCTTC.

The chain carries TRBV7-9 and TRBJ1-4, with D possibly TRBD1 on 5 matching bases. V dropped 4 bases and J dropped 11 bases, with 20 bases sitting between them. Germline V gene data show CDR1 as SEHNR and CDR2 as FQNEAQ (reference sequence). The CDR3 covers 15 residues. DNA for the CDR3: TGTGCCAGCAGCTCCTTCAGGGTTTCCCTGGGGAAACTGTTTTTT. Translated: CASSSFRVSLGKLFF.

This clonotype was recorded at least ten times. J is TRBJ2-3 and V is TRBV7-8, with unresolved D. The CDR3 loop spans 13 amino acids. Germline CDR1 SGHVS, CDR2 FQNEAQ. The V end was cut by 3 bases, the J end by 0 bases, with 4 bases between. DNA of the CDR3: TGTGCCAGCAGCTTCTCAAGCACAGATACGCAGTATTTT. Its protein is CASSFSSTDTQYF.

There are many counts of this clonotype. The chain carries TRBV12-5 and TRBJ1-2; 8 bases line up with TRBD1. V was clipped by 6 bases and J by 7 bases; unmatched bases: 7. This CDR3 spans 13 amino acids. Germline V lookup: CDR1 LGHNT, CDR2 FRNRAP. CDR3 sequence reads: CASGTGQGAGYTF. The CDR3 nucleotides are TGTGCTAGTGGAACCGGACAGGGAGCTGGCTACACCTTC.

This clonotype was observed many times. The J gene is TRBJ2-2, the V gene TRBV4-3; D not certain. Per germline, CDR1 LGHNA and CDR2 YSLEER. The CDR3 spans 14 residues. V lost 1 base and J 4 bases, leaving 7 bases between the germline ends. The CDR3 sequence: CASSQAYRTGELFF. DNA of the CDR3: TGCGCCAGCAGCCAAGCTTACCGCACCGGGGAGCTGTTTTTT.

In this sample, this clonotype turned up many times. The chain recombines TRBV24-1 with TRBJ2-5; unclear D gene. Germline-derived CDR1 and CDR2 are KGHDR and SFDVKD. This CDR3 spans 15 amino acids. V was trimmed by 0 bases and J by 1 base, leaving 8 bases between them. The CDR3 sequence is CATSDLIMGQETQYF. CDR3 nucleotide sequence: TGTGCCACCAGTGATTTGATAATGGGCCAAGAGACCCAGTACTTC.

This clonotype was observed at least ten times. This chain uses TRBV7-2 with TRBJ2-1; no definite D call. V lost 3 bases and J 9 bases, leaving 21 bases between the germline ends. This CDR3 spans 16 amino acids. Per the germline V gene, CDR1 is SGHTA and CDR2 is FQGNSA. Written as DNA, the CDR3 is TGTGCCAGCAGCTTCTCCAGACTCGACCCCTCCGGTGAGCAGTTCTTC. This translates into CASSFSRLDPSGEQFF.

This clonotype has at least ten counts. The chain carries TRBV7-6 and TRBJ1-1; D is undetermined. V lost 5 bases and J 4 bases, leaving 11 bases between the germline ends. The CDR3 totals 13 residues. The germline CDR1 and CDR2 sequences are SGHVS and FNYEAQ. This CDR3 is CASSLLRGTEAFF. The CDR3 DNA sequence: TGTGCCAGCAGCCTATTACGAGGCACTGAAGCTTTCTTT. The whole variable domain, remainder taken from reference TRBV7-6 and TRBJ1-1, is GAGVSQSPRYKVTKRGQDVALRCDPISGHVSLYWYRQALGQGPEFLTYFNYEAQQDKSGLPNDRFSAERPEGSISTLTIQRTEQRDSAMYRCASSLLRGTEAFFGQGTRLTVV.

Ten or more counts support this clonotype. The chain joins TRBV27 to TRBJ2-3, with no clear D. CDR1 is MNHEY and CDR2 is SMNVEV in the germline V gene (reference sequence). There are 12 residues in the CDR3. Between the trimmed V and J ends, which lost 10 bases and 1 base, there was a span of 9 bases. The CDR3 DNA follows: TGTGCCACCCTCTCCCGCACAGATACGCAGTATTTT. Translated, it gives CATLSRTDTQYF.

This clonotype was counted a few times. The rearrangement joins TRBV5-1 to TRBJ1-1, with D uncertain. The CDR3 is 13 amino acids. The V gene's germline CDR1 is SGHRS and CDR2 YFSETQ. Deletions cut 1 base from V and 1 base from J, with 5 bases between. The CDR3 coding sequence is TGCGCCAGCAGCTTGACCCCGAACACTGAAGCTTTCTTT. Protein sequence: CASSLTPNTEAFF. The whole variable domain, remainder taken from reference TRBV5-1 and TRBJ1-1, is KAGVTQTPRYLIKTRGQQVTLSCSPISGHRSVSWYQQTPGQGLQFLFEYFSETQRNKGNFPGRFSGRQFSNSRSEMNVSTLELGDSALYLCASSLTPNTEAFFGQGTRLTVV.

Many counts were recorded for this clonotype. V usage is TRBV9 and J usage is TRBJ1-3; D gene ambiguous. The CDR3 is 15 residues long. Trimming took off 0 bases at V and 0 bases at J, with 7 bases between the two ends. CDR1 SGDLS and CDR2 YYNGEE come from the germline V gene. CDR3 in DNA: TGTGCCAGCAGCGTAGGGACTATCTCTGGAAACACCATATATTTT. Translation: CASSVGTISGNTIYF.

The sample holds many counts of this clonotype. The DNA of the CDR3 is TGTGCCAGCAGTTTAGTTGGAATCGTAGGGGTAGCCACAGATACGCAGTATTTT. Translation: CASSLVGIVGVATDTQYF. The chain has TRBV27 and TRBJ2-3; possible D gene TRBD1, 5 bases. Germline CDR1 reads MNHEY; CDR2 reads SMNVEV (reference sequence). V lost 2 bases and J 2 bases, leaving 20 bases between the germline ends. This CDR3 has 18 residues.

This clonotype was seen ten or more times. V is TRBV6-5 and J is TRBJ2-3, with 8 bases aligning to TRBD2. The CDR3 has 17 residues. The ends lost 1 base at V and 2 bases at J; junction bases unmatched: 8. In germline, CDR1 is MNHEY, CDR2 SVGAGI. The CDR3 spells CASSYFYGGGHTDTQYF. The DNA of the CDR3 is TGTGCCAGCAGTTACTTTTACGGGGGGGGCCACACAGATACGCAGTATTTT.

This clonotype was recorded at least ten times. CDR3 bases: TGTGCCAGCAGATCAGGACAGGGTAACTCCTACGAGCAGTACTTC. As protein: CASRSGQGNSYEQYF. The V gene is TRBV6-2 or TRBV6-3, the J gene TRBJ2-7, with 8 nucleotides matching TRBD1. The V gene's germline CDR1 is MNHEY and CDR2 SVGEGT. The V segment lost 6 bases and the J segment 0 bases; nucleotides outside the gene matches: 7. The CDR3 contains 15 residues.

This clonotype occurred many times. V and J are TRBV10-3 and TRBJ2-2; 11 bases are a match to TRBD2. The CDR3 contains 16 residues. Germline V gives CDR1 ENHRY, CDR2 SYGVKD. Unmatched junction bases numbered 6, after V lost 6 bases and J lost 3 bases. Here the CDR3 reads CAISLTSGDDTGELFF. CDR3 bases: TGTGCCATCAGCCTGACTAGCGGGGACGACACCGGGGAGCTGTTTTTT.